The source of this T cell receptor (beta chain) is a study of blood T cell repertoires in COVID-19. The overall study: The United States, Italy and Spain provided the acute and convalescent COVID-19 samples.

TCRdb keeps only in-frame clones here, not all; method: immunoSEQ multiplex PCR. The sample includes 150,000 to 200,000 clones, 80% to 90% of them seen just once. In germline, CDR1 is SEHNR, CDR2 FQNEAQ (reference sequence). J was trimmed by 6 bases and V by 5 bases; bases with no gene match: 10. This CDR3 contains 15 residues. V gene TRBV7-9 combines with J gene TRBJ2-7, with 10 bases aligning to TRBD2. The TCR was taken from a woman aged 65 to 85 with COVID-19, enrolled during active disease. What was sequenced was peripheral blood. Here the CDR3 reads CASSPSLAGTSEQYF. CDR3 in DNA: TGTGCCAGCAGCCCCTCACTAGCGGGAACCTCCGAGCAGTACTTC.